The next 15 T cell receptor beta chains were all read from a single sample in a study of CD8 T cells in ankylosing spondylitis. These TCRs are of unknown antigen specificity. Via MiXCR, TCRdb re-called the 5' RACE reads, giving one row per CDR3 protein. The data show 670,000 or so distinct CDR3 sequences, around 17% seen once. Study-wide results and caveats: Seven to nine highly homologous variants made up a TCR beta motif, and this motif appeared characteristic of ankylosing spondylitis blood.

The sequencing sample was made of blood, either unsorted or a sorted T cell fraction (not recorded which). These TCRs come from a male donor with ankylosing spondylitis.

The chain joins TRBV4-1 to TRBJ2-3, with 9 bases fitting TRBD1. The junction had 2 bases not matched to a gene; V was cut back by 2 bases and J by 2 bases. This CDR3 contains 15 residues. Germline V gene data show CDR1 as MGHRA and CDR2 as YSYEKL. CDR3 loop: CASSQWDRDTDTQYF. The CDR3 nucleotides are TGCGCCAGCAGCCAATGGGACAGGGACACAGATACGCAGTATTTT.

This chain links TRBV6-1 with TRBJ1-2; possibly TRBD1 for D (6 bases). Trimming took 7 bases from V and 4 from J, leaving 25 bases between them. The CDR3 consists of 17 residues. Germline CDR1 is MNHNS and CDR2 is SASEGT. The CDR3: CASTPMARTALIYGYTF. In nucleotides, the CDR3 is TGTGCCAGCACCCCGATGGCCCGGACAGCCTTAATCTATGGCTACACCTTC.

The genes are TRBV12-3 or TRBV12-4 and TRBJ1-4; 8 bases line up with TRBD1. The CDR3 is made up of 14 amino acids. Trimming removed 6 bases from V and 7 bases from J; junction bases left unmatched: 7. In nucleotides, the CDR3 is TGTGCCAGCAGACCCGACAGGGGAATTGAAAAACTGTTTTTT. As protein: CASRPDRGIEKLFF.

In nucleotides, the CDR3 is TGTGCCACTTGCGGGACAGGGGACACCGGGGAGCTGTTTTTT. Residues: CATCGTGDTGELFF. The V call is TRBV24-1, the J call TRBJ2-2; 10 bases are shared with TRBD1. CDR1 is KGHDR and CDR2 is SFDVKD in the germline V gene. This CDR3 spans 14 amino acids. Trimming cost V 10 bases and J 3 bases; bases outside gene matches: 4.

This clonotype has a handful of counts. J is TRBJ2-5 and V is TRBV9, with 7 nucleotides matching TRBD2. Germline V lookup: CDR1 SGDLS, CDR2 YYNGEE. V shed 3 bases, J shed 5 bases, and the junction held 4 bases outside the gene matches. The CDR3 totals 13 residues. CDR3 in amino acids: CASSEGGVETQYF. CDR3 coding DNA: TGTGCCAGCAGCGAGGGAGGGGTGGAGACCCAGTACTTC.

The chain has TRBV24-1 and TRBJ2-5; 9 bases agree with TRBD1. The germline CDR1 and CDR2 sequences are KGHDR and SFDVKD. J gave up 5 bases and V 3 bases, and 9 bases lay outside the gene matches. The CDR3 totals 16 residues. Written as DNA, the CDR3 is TGTGCCACCAGTGATCTTCCGGGACAGGGAATGGAGACCCAGTACTTC. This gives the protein CATSDLPGQGMETQYF.

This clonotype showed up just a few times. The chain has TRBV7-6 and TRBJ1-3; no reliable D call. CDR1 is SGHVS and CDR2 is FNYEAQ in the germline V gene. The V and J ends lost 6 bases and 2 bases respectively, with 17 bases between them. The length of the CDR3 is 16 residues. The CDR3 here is CASSPTLVSPGNTIYF. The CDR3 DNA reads TGTGCCAGCAGTCCCACCCTAGTGTCCCCTGGAAACACCATATATTTT. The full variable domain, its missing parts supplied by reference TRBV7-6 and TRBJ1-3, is GAGVSQSPRYKVTKRGQDVALRCDPISGHVSLYWYRQALGQGPEFLTYFNYEAQQDKSGLPNDRFSAERPEGSISTLTIQRTEQRDSAMYRCASSPTLVSPGNTIYFGEGSWLTVV.

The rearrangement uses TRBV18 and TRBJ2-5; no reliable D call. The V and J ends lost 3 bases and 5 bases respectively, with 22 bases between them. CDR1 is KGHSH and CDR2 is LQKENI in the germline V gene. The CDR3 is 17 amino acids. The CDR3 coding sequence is TGTGCCAGCTCACCGGTCTTTGGGCCAACTACCAGGGAGACCCAGTACTTC. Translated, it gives CASSPVFGPTTRETQYF.

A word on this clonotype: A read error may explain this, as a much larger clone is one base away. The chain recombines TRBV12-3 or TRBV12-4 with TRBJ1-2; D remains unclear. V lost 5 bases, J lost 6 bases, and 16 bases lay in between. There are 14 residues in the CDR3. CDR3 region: CASSRAGEPNGYTF. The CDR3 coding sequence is TGTGCCAGCAGTCGGGCCGGTGAACCGAATGGCTACACCTTC.

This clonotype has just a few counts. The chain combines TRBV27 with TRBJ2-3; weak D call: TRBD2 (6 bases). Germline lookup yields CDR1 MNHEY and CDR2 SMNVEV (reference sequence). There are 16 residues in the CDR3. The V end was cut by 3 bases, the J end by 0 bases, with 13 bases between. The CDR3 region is CASSLGGRASTDTQYF. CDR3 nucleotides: TGTGCCAGCAGTTTGGGGGGACGGGCTAGCACAGATACGCAGTATTTT.

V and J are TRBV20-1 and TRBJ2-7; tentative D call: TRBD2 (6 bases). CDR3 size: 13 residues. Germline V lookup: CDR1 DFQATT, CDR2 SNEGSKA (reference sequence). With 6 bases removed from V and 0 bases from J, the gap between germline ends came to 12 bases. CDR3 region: CSASTGSSYEQYF. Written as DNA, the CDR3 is TGCAGTGCAAGCACCGGGAGCTCCTACGAGCAGTACTTC.

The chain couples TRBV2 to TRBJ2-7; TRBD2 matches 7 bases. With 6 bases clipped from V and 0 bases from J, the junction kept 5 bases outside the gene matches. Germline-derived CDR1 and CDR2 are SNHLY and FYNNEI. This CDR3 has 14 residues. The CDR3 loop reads CASRGSGISYEQYF. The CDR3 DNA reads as TGTGCCAGCAGGGGAAGCGGGATCTCCTACGAGCAGTACTTC.

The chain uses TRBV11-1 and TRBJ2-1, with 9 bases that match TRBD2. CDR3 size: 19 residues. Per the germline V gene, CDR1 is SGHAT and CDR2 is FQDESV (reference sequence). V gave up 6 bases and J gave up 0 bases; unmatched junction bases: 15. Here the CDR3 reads CASRPTGTSSKSSYNEQFF. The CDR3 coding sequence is TGTGCCAGCAGACCCACCGGGACTAGCAGCAAGAGCTCCTACAATGAGCAGTTCTTC.

The chain's CDR3 is CASSNSGGSSTDTQYF. DNA for the CDR3: TGTGCCAGCAGTAATAGCGGGGGGTCTAGCACAGATACGCAGTATTTT. This sequence joins TRBV2 and TRBJ2-3; TRBD2 aligns across 10 bases. This CDR3 is built from 16 residues. Germline CDR1 and CDR2: SNHLY and FYNNEI. After removal of 5 bases from V and 0 bases from J, the junction contained 5 bases not matched to a gene.

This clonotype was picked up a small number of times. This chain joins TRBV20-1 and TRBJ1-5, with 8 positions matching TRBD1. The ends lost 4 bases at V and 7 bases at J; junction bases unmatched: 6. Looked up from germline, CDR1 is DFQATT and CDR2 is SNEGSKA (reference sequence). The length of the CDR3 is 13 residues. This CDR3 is CSATGQGGQPQHF. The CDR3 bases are TGCAGTGCTACCGGACAGGGCGGACAGCCCCAGCATTTT.